These T cell receptor beta chains were read from a single sample in a study of blood T cells in healthy people across ages. MiXCR, run by TCRdb on the 5' RACE reads, gives a single entry per CDR3 protein. The data show 1,500,000 or so distinct CDR3 sequences, 45% to 70% seen once. Input material: blood. The origin of the receptors is a young man in good health. Both conserved end residues are part of each CDR3. The order of the fields is J gene, V gene, CDR3 protein.

J: TRBJ2-6
V: TRBV7-2
CDR3: CASSLSAGAGANVLTF

J: NA
V: TRBV4-1
CDR3: CASSQVFVLRLEYYEQYF

J: TRBJ2-4
V: TRBV29-1
CDR3: CSARIAKNIQYF

J: TRBJ2-5
V: TRBV20-1
CDR3: CSASGPTGKYF

J: TRBJ1-5
V: TRBV28
CDR3: CASSHPTGDQPQHF

J: TRBJ2-3
V: TRBV7-2
CDR3: CASSLVRLAVGDTQYF

J: TRBJ2-1
V: TRBV20-1
CDR3: CSAYDYLSYNEQFF

J: TRBJ2-2
V: TRBV5-6
CDR3: CASNLPDSRNTGELFF

J: TRBJ2-1
V: TRBV29-1
CDR3: CSVEVGVREQFF

J: TRBJ1-6
V: TRBV27
CDR3: CASQKMGGNNSPLHF

J: TRBJ2-7
V: TRBV7-9
CDR3: CASSYLGQSSYEQYF

J: NA
V: TRBV9
CDR3: CASSVGQNTYEQYF

J: TRBJ1-2
V: TRBV29-1
CDR3: CSVEAVAGGGYGYTF

J: NA
V: TRBV7-9
CDR3: CASSSIGAGSSYEQYF

J: TRBJ2-4
V: TRBV18
CDR3: CASSPDINIQYF

J: TRBJ2-3
V: TRBV4-2
CDR3: CASSQDRDSRDTQYF

J: TRBJ2-1
V: TRBV29-1
CDR3: CSVDEAGYEQFF

J: TRBJ1-5
V: TRBV6-1
CDR3: CASGNRGGSLSNQPQHF

J: TRBJ2-3
V: TRBV2
CDR3: CASRSGRAGETQYF

J: TRBJ1-1
V: TRBV5-1
CDR3: CASSTRPGSPQRYTEAFF

J: TRBJ2-7
V: TRBV9
CDR3: CASSVAASYEQYF

J: TRBJ2-2
V: TRBV20-1
CDR3: CSTQGIGTGELFF

J: TRBJ2-4
V: TRBV5-1
CDR3: CASSIQQGAGNIQYF

J: TRBJ2-1
V: TRBV7-2
CDR3: CAIEADSYNEQFF

J: TRBJ1-6
V: TRBV15
CDR3: CATGDTYNSPLHF

J: TRBJ1-2
V: TRBV6-5
CDR3: CASSPLRTDLYGYTF

J: TRBJ2-3
V: TRBV5-1
CDR3: CASSLSVFTDTQYF

J: TRBJ1-1
V: TRBV29-1
CDR3: CSAIPGTIGDTEAFF